Sequencing of this T cell receptor beta chain was carried out in a study of T cell responses to AZD1222 COVID-19 vaccine. Data came from immunoSEQ multiplex PCR; TCRdb stores just in-frame clones and leaves some out. The sample lists about 110,000 clones, 94% occurring once. As concerns this clone: The target antigen is unknown.

General study results and limits: Targets within unmutated variant regions were reportedly found for nearly half of spike-specific TCRs. Among vaccine-associated CD4 TCRs, coverage spanned spike, with dominance at 160-218 and 743-854. When two AZD1222 doses had been given, Spike-specific TCR breadth and depth rose.

The origin of this receptor is an adult who received the AZD1222 COVID-19 vaccine. The sequencing here drew on peripheral blood, taken 28 days after the second AZD1222 dose.

DNA for the CDR3: TGTGCCAGCAGTTATGCCCGGCAGGGCGCCTATGGCTACACCTTC. Encoded protein: CASSYARQGAYGYTF. The chain recombines TRBV6-5 with TRBJ1-2, with TRBD1 as a possible D gene (5 bases). The CDR3 length is 15 residues. The V gene's germline CDR1 is MNHEY and CDR2 SVGAGI. V was pared by 3 bases and J by 4 bases, with 15 bases between.